Below, 24 T cell receptor beta chains from the same sample are listed, as sequenced in a study of CD4 T cells in relation to SARS-CoV-2 and coronaviruses. Sequenced by immunoSEQ multiplex PCR; TCRdb stores in-frame clones only, minus some. This table has about 20,000 clones, roughly 72% appearing once. Unexposed donor CD4+ T cells date from 2011-2018, before the COVID-19 pandemic. After around nine days of culture, CD4+ T cells were isolated. Their target antigens are unknown. Sequenced: CD4+ T cells from PBMCs, cultured in vitro. These receptors were taken from a human donor in good health.

The rearrangement uses TRBV28 and TRBJ1-2; the D is unclear. The CDR3 runs to 16 residues. The germline V gene has CDR1 MDHEN and CDR2 SYDVKM. Trimming pared 8 bases from V and 2 bases from J, leaving 21 bases between. As DNA, the CDR3 is TGTGCCAGCGGCCTTCCCCCTGGGAGGACCAACTATGGCTACACCTTC. Translated: CASGLPPGRTNYGYTF.

The chain combines TRBV11-1 with TRBJ2-5; D perhaps matches TRBD2 (5 bases). V was shortened by 7 bases and J by 1 base, with 13 bases between the two germline ends. Germline V gene sequence: CDR1 SGHAT, CDR2 FQDESV (reference sequence). The CDR3 extends over 14 amino acids. The CDR3 bases are TGTGCCAGCACCCTGACTAACTTCCAAGAGACCCAGTACTTC. As protein: CASTLTNFQETQYF.

This clone was observed a few times. Additional DNA sequences in this sample encode the identical CDR3. This chain uses TRBV5-1 with TRBJ1-1; possible D gene TRBD1, 5 bases. The CDR3 extends over 14 amino acids. The V end lost 3 bases, the J end lost 0 bases, and 9 bases lay between the germline ends. Looked up from germline, CDR1 is SGHRS and CDR2 is YFSETQ. The CDR3 sequence: CASSSQGMNTEAFF. The CDR3 bases are TGCGCCAGCAGCTCTCAGGGTATGAACACTGAAGCTTTCTTT. The variable domain in full, completed from reference TRBV5-1 and TRBJ1-1, reads KAGVTQTPRYLIKTRGQQVTLSCSPISGHRSVSWYQQTPGQGLQFLFEYFSETQRNKGNFPGRFSGRQFSNSRSEMNVSTLELGDSALYLCASSSQGMNTEAFFGQGTRLTVV.

This chain uses TRBV5-8 with TRBJ1-5; D remains unclear. Germline V lookup: CDR1 SGHTS, CDR2 YDEGEE. V gave up 6 bases and J gave up 2 bases, with 12 bases separating them. CDR3 length: 14 residues. The CDR3 here is CASTRRTGNQPQHF. As DNA, the CDR3 is TGTGCCAGCACCCGTCGGACGGGCAATCAGCCCCAGCATTTT.

V is TRBV30 and J is TRBJ2-3; tentatively, D is TRBD2 (7 bases). Trimming took 5 bases from V and 1 from J, leaving 28 bases between them. The CDR3 contains 19 residues. The germline gives CDR1 GTSNPN, CDR2 SVGIG (reference sequence). This CDR3 reads CAWGSKGGEAWGRTDTQYF. The CDR3 nucleotides read TGTGCCTGGGGGTCTAAGGGGGGGGAGGCCTGGGGGCGCACAGATACGCAGTATTTT.

This clone was detected only once. This chain connects TRBV27 to TRBJ2-7, with a tentative D call TRBD1 (5 bases). This CDR3 has 14 amino acids. Trimming took off 7 bases at V and 3 bases at J, with 16 bases between the two ends. CDR1 MNHEY and CDR2 SMNVEV come from the germline V gene (reference sequence). CDR3 sequence: CASTLYPGYYEQYF. The CDR3 bases are TGTGCCAGCACTCTTTATCCAGGGTACTACGAGCAGTACTTC.

The chain couples TRBV3-1 (or the pseudogene TRBV3-2) to TRBJ2-7, with 7 bases that match TRBD1. The CDR3 sequence is 15 residues long. Trimming took 4 bases from V and 7 from J; bases not matched to a gene: 13. Germline CDR1 and CDR2: LGHDT and YNNKEL (reference sequence). CDR3 sequence reads: CASSLRQGFVEEQYF. CDR3 DNA sequence: TGTGCCAGCAGCCTCCGACAGGGATTCGTGGAAGAGCAGTACTTC.

This clone turned up a few times. Other nucleotide sequences from this sample produce the same CDR3. V usage is TRBV11-3 and J usage is TRBJ2-7; 10 positions agree with TRBD1. V shed 5 bases, J shed 6 bases, and the junction held 4 bases outside the gene matches. This CDR3 is built from 13 residues. The V gene's germline CDR1 is SGHNT and CDR2 YENEEA. The CDR3 sequence: CASSTRQGAEQYF. In DNA form, the CDR3 reads TGTGCCAGCAGCACCCGACAGGGGGCCGAGCAGTACTTC.

This chain links TRBV11-3 with TRBJ2-5, with TRBD2 as a possible D gene (5 bases). The V and J ends lost 3 bases and 5 bases respectively, with 10 bases between them. This CDR3 contains 13 residues. The germline gives CDR1 SGHNT, CDR2 YENEEA. The DNA for the CDR3 is TGTGCCAGCAGCTTTGGGTCGGGGGAGACCCAGTACTTC. Its protein is CASSFGSGETQYF.

In this sample, this clone turned up a few times. The chain is built from TRBV7-7 and TRBJ1-2; possibly TRBD1 for D (5 bases). Trimming pared 0 bases from V and 5 bases from J, leaving 10 bases between. The CDR3 consists of 14 residues. CDR1 SSHAT and CDR2 FNYEAQ come from the germline V gene (reference sequence). The CDR3 here is CASSLAGTEYGYTF. DNA for the CDR3: TGTGCCAGCAGCTTAGCAGGGACCGAGTATGGCTACACCTTC.

This clone was counted a few times. V is TRBV20-1 and J is TRBJ1-2; D ambiguous. Deletions cut 3 bases from V and 7 bases from J, with 12 bases between. Germline V CDR1 and CDR2: DFQATT, SNEGSKA (reference sequence). This CDR3 contains 12 residues. The CDR3 reads CSASGRLGGYTF. CDR3 DNA sequence: TGCAGTGCTAGTGGGAGGCTGGGTGGCTACACCTTC.

The rearrangement uses TRBV7-7 and TRBJ2-7; the D gene is possibly TRBD1 (6 bases). Germline CDR1 SSHAT, CDR2 FNYEAQ (reference sequence). Trimming removed 1 base at V and 1 base at J, with 11 bases between. The CDR3 runs 15 residues. This CDR3 is CASSLGQAPSYEQYF. In nucleotides, the CDR3 is TGTGCCAGCAGCTTAGGACAGGCCCCTTCCTACGAGCAGTACTTC.

The chain uses TRBV3-1 (or the pseudogene TRBV3-2) and TRBJ2-4; 9 nucleotides agree with TRBD2. The CDR3 loop spans 16 amino acids. Germline V gene lookup returns CDR1 LGHDT and CDR2 YNNKEL (reference sequence). V was clipped by 0 bases and J by 7 bases; unmatched bases: 7. The CDR3 reads CASSQDASGERNIQYF. CDR3 bases: TGTGCCAGCAGCCAAGATGCTAGCGGGGAGAGGAACATTCAGTACTTC.

The V gene is TRBV19, the J gene TRBJ1-1; 9 bases agree with TRBD1. Germline V lookup: CDR1 LNHDA, CDR2 SQIVND (reference sequence). V lost 2 bases, J lost 10 bases, and 2 bases stayed unmatched. The CDR3 contains 12 residues. The CDR3 DNA is TGTGCCAGTAGTATAACAGGGGGCAGAGCTTTCTTT. This gives the protein CASSITGGRAFF. The variable domain in full, completed from reference TRBV19 and TRBJ1-1, reads DGGITQSPKYLFRKEGQNVTLSCEQNLNHDAMYWYRQDPGQGLRLIYYSQIVNDFQKGDIAEGYSVSREKKESFPLTVTSAQKNPTAFYLCASSITGGRAFFGQGTRLTVV.

The V and J genes are TRBV11-2 and TRBJ2-2; D may match TRBD1 or TRBD2 (6 bases each). V lost 5 bases and J 6 bases, leaving 16 bases between the germline ends. The CDR3 consists of 15 residues. The V gene's germline CDR1 is SGHAT and CDR2 FQNNGV. The CDR3 DNA is TGTGCCAGCAGCAGGGGGGACTCACGGGCCGGGGAGCTGTTTTTT. Its translation is CASSRGDSRAGELFF.

The chain has TRBV18 and TRBJ2-3, with TRBD1 matching 9 bases. Trimming took 3 bases from V and 4 from J; bases not matched to a gene: 5. The germline V gene has CDR1 KGHSH and CDR2 LQKENI. This CDR3 is 15 amino acids long. CDR3 in DNA: TGTGCCAGCTCACCTAATGACAGGGGGGCAGATACGCAGTATTTT. Translating gives CASSPNDRGADTQYF.

The chain carries TRBV2 and TRBJ1-6; perhaps TRBD1 as D (6 bases). V shed 7 bases and J shed 10 bases, with 14 bases lying between them. CDR1 and CDR2 (germline): SNHLY, FYNNEI. The length of the CDR3 is 13 residues. CDR3: CASNQGFGSPLHF. For the CDR3, the DNA is TGTGCCAGCAATCAGGGGTTCGGGTCACCCCTCCACTTT.

This clone was detected a few times. The gene calls are TRBV7-2 and TRBJ1-3; D is undetermined. The V gene lost 5 bases and the J gene lost 4 bases, with 15 bases spanning the gap. Germline lookup yields CDR1 SGHTA and CDR2 FQGNSA. The CDR3 runs 15 residues. The CDR3 DNA sequence: TGTGCCAGCAGCCCTTTGTCTGTTGAGGGAAACACCATATATTTT. Translated: CASSPLSVEGNTIYF.

The chain links TRBV3-1 (or the pseudogene TRBV3-2) to TRBJ2-1; unclear D gene. V lost 2 bases, J lost 4 bases, and 6 bases lay in between. The germline V gene has CDR1 LGHDT and CDR2 YNNKEL (reference sequence). This CDR3 spans 13 amino acids. CDR3 nucleotide sequence: TGTGCCAGCAGCCAACTCGGATACAATGAGCAGTTCTTC. Residues: CASSQLGYNEQFF.

The chain has TRBV5-1 and TRBJ2-6, with 7 bases aligning to TRBD1. Germline CDR1 and CDR2: SGHRS and YFSETQ. The CDR3 loop spans 18 amino acids. V lost 3 bases and J lost 0; bases outside the gene matches: 9. CDR3 bases: TGCGCCAGCAGCTCAACGATACAGGGGACCTCTGGGGCCAACGTCCTGACTTTC. Protein product: CASSSTIQGTSGANVLTF. Full variable domain (missing parts from reference TRBV5-1 and TRBJ2-6): KAGVTQTPRYLIKTRGQQVTLSCSPISGHRSVSWYQQTPGQGLQFLFEYFSETQRNKGNFPGRFSGRQFSNSRSEMNVSTLELGDSALYLCASSSTIQGTSGANVLTFGAGSRLTVL.

This chain joins TRBV6-5 and TRBJ2-5, with 8 bases lining up with TRBD1. The CDR3 consists of 13 residues. V was pared by 6 bases and J by 5 bases, with 5 bases of the junction left unmatched. The germline V gene encodes CDR1 MNHEY and CDR2 SVGAGI. The CDR3 DNA is TGTGCCAGCAGACCAGGGGGCGGCGAGACCCAGTACTTC. Translated: CASRPGGGETQYF.

This clone was seen more than once but under ten times. The chain is built from TRBV30 and TRBJ1-1; perhaps TRBD1 as D (5 bases). CDR1 is GTSNPN and CDR2 is SVGIG in the germline V gene (reference sequence). Trimming pared 4 bases from V and 4 bases from J, leaving 22 bases between. The CDR3 has 16 residues. The CDR3 spells CAWTLGTADGGTEAFF. The CDR3, as DNA: TGTGCCTGGACCCTCGGGACCGCTGACGGGGGCACTGAAGCTTTCTTT.

This clone was observed a few times. V usage is TRBV10-3 and J usage is TRBJ2-2; 7 bases match TRBD1. There are 14 residues in the CDR3. CDR1 is ENHRY, CDR2 SYGVKD, per germline. Trimming removed 11 bases from V and 4 bases from J; junction bases left unmatched: 10. The CDR3 coding sequence is TGTGCCGCCCGAGGGGGCGATGTCACCGGGGAGCTGTTTTTT. Translation gives CAARGGDVTGELFF.

This clone was found once. The V gene is TRBV23-1, the J gene TRBJ2-2, with D possibly TRBD2 on 7 matching bases. TRBV23-1 is treated as an ORF (open reading frame) with a function not yet certain. The ends were cut back, 5 bases at V and 3 bases at J, with 22 bases in the middle. The CDR3 covers 18 residues. The CDR3 spells CASSGGDTDDPDTGELFF. DNA for the CDR3: TGCGCCAGCAGTGGGGGGGACACAGACGACCCGGACACCGGGGAGCTGTTTTTT.